The 16 T cell receptor beta chains below were found in one sample sequenced in a study of shared clonotypes between healthy human individuals. Naive-designated CD8 cells lacked CD45RO, were positively enriched for CCR7, and omitted terminally differentiated effector memory CD45RA+ cells. TCRdb keeps only in-frame clones here, not all; method: immunoSEQ multiplex PCR. The data hold about 2.2 million clones, with approximately 94% observed a single time. Sequenced sample: naive CD8+ T cells from PBMCs. Receptor source: a man aged 18 to 30 in good health. Some clones in this sample may be carry-over from other donors' samples.

V usage is TRBV29-1 and J usage is TRBJ2-2; tentatively, D is TRBD1 (5 bases). CDR1 and CDR2 from the germline V gene are SQVTM and ANQGSEA. V shed 4 bases and J shed 0 bases, with 6 bases lying between them. This CDR3 is built from 13 residues. CDR3 bases: TGCAGCGTTGGACAGCCGAACACCGGGGAGCTGTTTTTT. Translation gives CSVGQPNTGELFF.

The V gene is TRBV27, the J gene TRBJ2-1, with 7 bases fitting TRBD2. Germline values: CDR1 MNHEY, CDR2 SMNVEV (reference sequence). CDR3 size: 16 residues. Trimming at V came to 1 base and at J to 2 bases, leaving 5 bases not matched to a gene. The chain's CDR3 is CASSLYLAEAYNEQFF. DNA of the CDR3: TGTGCCAGCAGTTTATACCTAGCGGAAGCCTACAATGAGCAGTTCTTC.

The CDR3 region is CSAEGGVGYNEQFF. The CDR3 nucleotides are TGCAGCGCCGAGGGAGGGGTTGGGTACAATGAGCAGTTCTTC. The genes are TRBV29-1 and TRBJ2-1, with 7 bases matching TRBD2. The CDR3 is 14 amino acids. V was pared by 7 bases and J by 4 bases, with 10 bases of the junction left unmatched. Looked up from germline, CDR1 is SQVTM and CDR2 is ANQGSEA.

J is TRBJ2-7 and V is TRBV7-9; tentative D call: TRBD1 (6 bases). The V end was cut by 1 base, the J end by 4 bases, with 17 bases between. Germline-derived CDR1 and CDR2 are SEHNR and FQNEAQ (reference sequence). CDR3 length: 16 residues. Here the CDR3 reads CASSLGPQGGFYEQYF. DNA for the CDR3: TGTGCCAGCAGCTTAGGGCCCCAAGGGGGTTTTTACGAGCAGTACTTC.

The CDR3 DNA reads as TGTGCCAGCAGCTCATCGGGACAGGGGCCCTACGAGCAGTACTTC. Encoded protein: CASSSSGQGPYEQYF. This sequence joins TRBV7-9 and TRBJ2-7, with 10 bases identical to TRBD1. Germline trimming cut 4 bases from V and 2 bases from J; bases unmatched to any gene: 5. Germline V gives CDR1 SEHNR, CDR2 FQNEAQ (reference sequence). This CDR3 contains 15 residues.

V is TRBV5-1 and J is TRBJ2-7, with D perhaps matching TRBD1 (6 bases). The germline V gene encodes CDR1 SGHRS and CDR2 YFSETQ. V was trimmed by 4 bases and J by 6 bases, leaving 14 bases between them. There are 13 residues in the CDR3. CDR3 bases: TGCGCCAGCAGCCTACAGGGAGTGGTCGAGCAGTACTTC. It translates to CASSLQGVVEQYF. Complete variable domain (other parts from reference TRBV5-1 and TRBJ2-7): KAGVTQTPRYLIKTRGQQVTLSCSPISGHRSVSWYQQTPGQGLQFLFEYFSETQRNKGNFPGRFSGRQFSNSRSEMNVSTLELGDSALYLCASSLQGVVEQYFGPGTRLTVT.

This chain connects TRBV2 to TRBJ2-1; D gene unclear. The CDR3 totals 15 residues. CDR1 and CDR2 from the germline V gene are SNHLY and FYNNEI. Between the trimmed V and J ends, which lost 1 base and 1 base, there was a span of 8 bases. The chain's CDR3 is CASSEGRPSYNEQFF. CDR3 sequence (DNA): TGTGCCAGCAGTGAAGGGCGGCCTTCCTACAATGAGCAGTTCTTC.

V gene TRBV6-5 combines with J gene TRBJ2-2; D perhaps matches TRBD1 (5 bases). The CDR3 is made up of 15 amino acids. The germline V and J ends were trimmed by 0 bases and 6 bases, with 11 bases remaining between them. Germline V gives CDR1 MNHEY, CDR2 SVGAGI. CDR3 loop: CASSYSGWGSGELFF. CDR3 DNA: TGTGCCAGCAGTTACTCGGGGTGGGGCTCCGGGGAGCTGTTTTTT.

This clone was counted only a few times. The identical CDR3 is also encoded by other nucleotide sequences in the sample. The rearrangement links TRBV6-5 to TRBJ1-1, with TRBD1 identical over 9 bases. V trimming: 6 bases; J trimming: 4 bases; junction bases outside the gene matches: 0. Germline V gene data show CDR1 as MNHEY and CDR2 as SVGAGI. The CDR3 has 12 residues. The CDR3 DNA reads TGTGCCAGCAGGACAGGGGGCACTGAAGCTTTCTTT. Protein sequence: CASRTGGTEAFF.

This clone was detected only once. The chain links TRBV6-5 to TRBJ2-7; D may be TRBD1 (5 bases). CDR1 MNHEY and CDR2 SVGAGI come from the germline V gene. The CDR3 covers 15 residues. Between the trimmed V and J ends, which lost 2 bases and 5 bases, there was a span of 16 bases. The CDR3 reads CASSYEGAGWNEQYF. CDR3 DNA: TGTGCCAGCAGTTACGAAGGGGCAGGGTGGAACGAGCAGTACTTC.

This sequence joins TRBV7-8 and TRBJ1-5; no firm D call. Trimming removed 5 bases from V and 2 bases from J, with 13 bases in between. Germline V CDR1 and CDR2: SGHVS, FQNEAQ. The CDR3 consists of 15 residues. CDR3 residues: CASSRDGGGNQPQHF. The DNA of the CDR3 is TGTGCCAGCAGCCGAGACGGTGGTGGCAATCAGCCCCAGCATTTT.

The J gene is TRBJ1-1, the V gene TRBV5-1; D not certain. From germline, CDR1 is SGHRS and CDR2 YFSETQ. This CDR3 has 16 amino acids. Trimming cost V 0 bases and J 0 bases, with 12 bases left between them. The CDR3, as DNA: TGCGCCAGCAGCTTGGCGCCAGGTAGGGTGAACACTGAAGCTTTCTTT. Translating gives CASSLAPGRVNTEAFF.

CDR3 residues: CASSLSGLREQFF. The DNA of the CDR3 is TGTGCCAGCAGTTTATCCGGTCTAAGGGAGCAGTTCTTC. The V call is TRBV28, the J call TRBJ2-1, with D unclear. The germline V gene encodes CDR1 MDHEN and CDR2 SYDVKM. There are 13 residues in the CDR3. V was shortened by 1 base and J by 10 bases, with 11 bases between the two germline ends.

This chain links TRBV6-6 with TRBJ2-3; no reliable D call. The ends were cut back, 6 bases at V and 6 bases at J, with 16 bases in the middle. The CDR3 is made up of 14 amino acids. CDR1 and CDR2 from the germline V gene are MNHNY and SVGAGI (reference sequence). CDR3 residues: CASSPISLLDTQYF. The CDR3 bases are TGTGCCAGCAGCCCCATCAGCCTCTTGGATACGCAGTATTTT.

The chain uses TRBV10-3 and TRBJ2-1, with D possibly TRBD2 on 5 matching bases. Germline V lookup: CDR1 ENHRY, CDR2 SYGVKD. The CDR3 sequence is 13 residues long. The germline V and J ends were trimmed by 7 bases and 3 bases, with 10 bases remaining between them. The CDR3 protein is CAIKISGYNEQFF. The CDR3 DNA follows: TGTGCCATCAAAATAAGCGGCTACAATGAGCAGTTCTTC.

The rearrangement uses TRBV7-9 and TRBJ1-2, with 9 bases identical to TRBD1. The V gene's germline CDR1 is SEHNR and CDR2 FQNEAQ (reference sequence). Trimming removed 5 bases from V and 7 bases from J; junction bases left unmatched: 8. This CDR3 spans 14 amino acids. The CDR3 nucleotides read TGTGCCAGCAGCCACAGGGGGCTCCCCCGTGGCTACACCTTC. Its translation is CASSHRGLPRGYTF.